This T cell receptor (beta chain) was found in a study of synovial regulatory T cells in juvenile arthritis. About the research overall: Roughly 6 patients were on methotrexate and three were untreated. Findings and limits, study-wide: iaTreg cells shared more CDR3 sequences with synovial Tregs than other blood Tregs did. Inflammation-associated Treg cells in blood had less TCR diversity than the remaining blood Treg cells.

Method: immunoSEQ multiplex PCR; TCRdb's copy keeps in-frame clones and lacks some. The clone table shows 8,000 to 10,000 clones, with the ten largest holding 0.9% to 1.4%. The CDR3 has 13 residues. No DNA is listed. Per the germline V gene, CDR1 is SEHNR and CDR2 is FQNEAQ (reference sequence). Comments on this clone: What it recognizes is unknown.

Patients were aged median 11.6 years with disease lasting median approximately 7 years. This sequence originates from a donor aged 2-35 years with juvenile idiopathic arthritis. Sequenced: Treg cells from blood. Subset reported: remaining (HLA-DR-negative) circulating blood Treg cells. The chain is built from TRBV7-9 and TRBJ2-7; TCRdb reports TRBD1, a call that lacks DNA to check it against. CDR3 in amino acids: CASSNRGTYEQYF.